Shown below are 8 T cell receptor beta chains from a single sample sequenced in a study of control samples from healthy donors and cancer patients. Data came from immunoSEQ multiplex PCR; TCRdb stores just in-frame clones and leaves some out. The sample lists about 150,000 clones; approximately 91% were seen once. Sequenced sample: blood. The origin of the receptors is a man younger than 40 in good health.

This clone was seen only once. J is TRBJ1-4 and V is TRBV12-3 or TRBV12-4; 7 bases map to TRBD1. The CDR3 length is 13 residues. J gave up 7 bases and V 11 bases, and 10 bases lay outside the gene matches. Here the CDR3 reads CASCRDSCEKLFF. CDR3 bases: TGTGCCTCGTGCCGGGACAGCTGTGAAAAACTGTTTTTT.

CDR3 sequence reads: CASSYVTSTGELFF. DNA for the CDR3: TGTGCCAGCAGCTACGTTACCAGCACCGGGGAGCTGTTTTTT. The V gene is TRBV2, the J gene TRBJ2-2; D is unclear. The CDR3 is 14 amino acids. Germline CDR1 reads SNHLY; CDR2 reads FYNNEI. Between the trimmed V and J ends, which lost 6 bases and 4 bases, there was a span of 12 bases.

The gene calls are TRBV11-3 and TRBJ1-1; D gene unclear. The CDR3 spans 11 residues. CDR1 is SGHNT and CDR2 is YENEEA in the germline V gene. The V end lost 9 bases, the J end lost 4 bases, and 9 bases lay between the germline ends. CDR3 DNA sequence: TGTGCCAGTGGTGAAGGCACTGAAGCTTTCTTT. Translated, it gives CASGEGTEAFF.

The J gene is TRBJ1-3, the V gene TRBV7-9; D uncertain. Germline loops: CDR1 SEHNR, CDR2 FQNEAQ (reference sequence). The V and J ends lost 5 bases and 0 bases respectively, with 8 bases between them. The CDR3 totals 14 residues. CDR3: CASSTWASGNTIYF. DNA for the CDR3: TGTGCCAGCAGCACCTGGGCCTCTGGAAACACCATATATTTT.

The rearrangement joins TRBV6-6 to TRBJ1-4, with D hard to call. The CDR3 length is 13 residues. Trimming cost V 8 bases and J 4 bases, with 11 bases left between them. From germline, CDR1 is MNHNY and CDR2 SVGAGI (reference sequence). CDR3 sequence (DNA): TGTGCCAGCGAGTGGACCTATAATGAAAAACTGTTTTTT. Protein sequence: CASEWTYNEKLFF.

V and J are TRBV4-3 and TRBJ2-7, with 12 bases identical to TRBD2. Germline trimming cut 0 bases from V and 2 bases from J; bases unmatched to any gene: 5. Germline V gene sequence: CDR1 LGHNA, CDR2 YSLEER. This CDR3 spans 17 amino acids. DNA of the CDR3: TGCGCCAGCAGCCAAGAAACGCTAGCGGGAGGGCCCTACGAGCAGTACTTC. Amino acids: CASSQETLAGGPYEQYF.

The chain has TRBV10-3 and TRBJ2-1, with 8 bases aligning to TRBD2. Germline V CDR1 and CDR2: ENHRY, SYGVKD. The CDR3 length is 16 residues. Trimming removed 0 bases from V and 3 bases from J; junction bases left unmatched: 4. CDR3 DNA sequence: TGTGCCATCAGTGAGTCGGGAGCGGGGGACTACAATGAGCAGTTCTTC. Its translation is CAISESGAGDYNEQFF.

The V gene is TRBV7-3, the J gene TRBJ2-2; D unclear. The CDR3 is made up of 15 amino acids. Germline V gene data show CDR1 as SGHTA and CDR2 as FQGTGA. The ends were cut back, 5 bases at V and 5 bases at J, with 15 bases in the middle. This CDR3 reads CASSAQGHSTGELFF. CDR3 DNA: TGTGCCAGCAGCGCTCAAGGGCATTCTACCGGGGAGCTGTTTTTT. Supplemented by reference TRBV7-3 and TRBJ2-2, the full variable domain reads GAGVSQTPSNKVTEKGKYVELRCDPISGHTALYWYRQSLGQGPEFLIYFQGTGAADDSGLPNDRFFAVRPEGSVSTLKIQRTERGDSAVYLCASSAQGHSTGELFFGEGSRLTVL.